This T cell receptor beta chain was captured by sequencing in a study of T cell responses to AZD1222 COVID-19 vaccine. Data came from immunoSEQ multiplex PCR; TCRdb stores just in-frame clones and leaves some out. The table has 90,000 to 110,000 clones, roughly nine tenths seen once. This CDR3 comprises 15 residues. V dropped 1 base and J dropped 11; count of bases not matched to a gene: 9. The germline V gene has CDR1 SGHTA and CDR2 FQGNSA. The clonotype originates from an adult in good health. The chain carries TRBV7-2 and TRBJ1-5, with 9 bases fitting TRBD1. The source material was peripheral blood, sampled on day 0 of AZD1222 vaccination. The CDR3 sequence is CASSLDPGTGTTQHF. The CDR3 DNA reads as TGTGCCAGCAGCTTAGACCCCGGGACAGGGACGACCCAGCATTTT. The full variable domain, its missing parts supplied by reference TRBV7-2 and TRBJ1-5, is GAGVSQSPSNKVTEKGKDVELRCDPISGHTALYWYRQSLGQGLEFLIYFQGNSAPDKSGLPSDRFSAERTGGSVSTLTIQRTQQEDSAVYLCASSLDPGTGTTQHFGDGTRLSIL.